The sequence of this T cell receptor (beta chain) was determined in a study of T-cell memory formation after mild COVID-19. The wider study: The study found TCR clusters largely donor specific. Points from the study as a whole: In pre-infection memory, a portion of responding clones appeared, which suggested that cross-reactive memory joined. Clones that contracted clustered mainly in CM and EM if CD4+ and in EMRA if CD8+.

This clonotype was detected ten times or more. Its specificity is not known. Germline V gives CDR1 SGHAT, CDR2 FQNNGV. V lost 5 bases, J lost 6 bases, and 11 bases stayed unmatched. The CDR3 spans 16 residues. MiXCR, run by TCRdb on the 5' RACE reads, gives a single entry per CDR3 protein. The sample has approximately 300,000 distinct CDR3 sequences, approximately 15% seen once. Input material: PBMCs or a T cell subset sorted from them (not recorded which). This chain links TRBV11-2 with TRBJ2-1, with 9 positions matching TRBD1. This receptor was obtained from a man aged 18 to 29 who had mild COVID-19 (a few samples of this study predate the infection). Cell type and time point are not known. Here the CDR3 DNA reads TGTGCCAGCAGCGGTATCCGGGACAGGGAGCCCAATGAGCAGTTCTTC. Amino acid sequence: CASSGIRDREPNEQFF.